Listed here is a single T cell receptor (beta chain). There is no known antigen for this receptor. No clone much larger than this one lies a single base away; base qualities are absent. The library was obtained by the immunoSEQ multiplex PCR assay. The multiplex PCR relied on a mix of 60 forward primers for TCR Vbeta segments and 13 reverse primers for TCR Jbeta segments. Amplification of the CDR3 region of rearranged TCR beta genes was performed with a multiplex PCR assay on genomic DNA. The amplified TCR beta libraries were sequenced on the Illumina HiSeq System as 87-base-pair reads. The authors' analysis ran thus. Across the 500 to 700 repertoires, a later analysis counted tens of millions of unique TCR beta chains, about 10 million of which were shared by at least two donors. Raw reads were error-corrected and collapsed into unique sequences with a nearest-neighbor algorithm that merged closely related sequences to remove PCR and sequencing errors. To assign V, D and J gene segments, CDR3 sequences were aligned to IMGT reference sequences. For a sequence to be retained, a match of at least six nucleotides was required to both a V gene segment and a J gene segment. A rearrangement counted as productive if the CDR3 had no stop codons and remained in frame with V and J, and every other rearrangement counted as non-productive. Following IMGT convention, CDR3 was defined as the stretch from the second conserved V-encoded cysteine up to the conserved J-encoded phenylalanine. The earlier analysis of some 580 of the donors excluded any sequence lacking an unambiguous match to a single V gene segment. In an earlier analysis of approximately 560 of the donors, a V segment was called functional when productive rearrangements were above 56.7%, and segregating when the standard deviation between donors exceeded 5%. A statistical classification framework was built to diagnose cytomegalovirus status from the catalog of TCR beta chain sequences. A later analysis assigned V and J genes by comparing TCR nucleotide sequences with IMGT/GENE-DB human TR gene sequences. A later analysis assigned CDR3 sequences and most-parsimonious VDJ recombination scenarios with the TCRdist pipeline. A later analysis defined each TCR beta chain by its CDR3 amino acid sequence plus V-gene family, and excluded reads lacking a unique V-gene family. In a later analysis, 550 to 650 highly shared, low-generation-probability nucleotide sequences were removed to address suspected cross-contamination and a sequencing artifact. For each public chain, a later analysis derived a clonal expansion index from normalized ranks of inferred template counts within each repertoire. In a later analysis, generation probabilities were computed with a VDJ recombination model fitted to out-of-frame rearrangements, and the resulting probabilities were checked against IGoR. Hypergeometric tests were used in a later analysis to score TCR-TCR, TCR-HLA and TCR-CMV co-occurrence, with a repertoire-size bias correction applied to the TCR pairs. To estimate false discovery rates, a later analysis permuted the HLA or CMV assignments 20 times. In a later analysis, co-occurring TCRs were grouped using DBSCAN, with TCRdist sequence similarity added in when clustering inside HLA-allele-positive subsets. Co-occurrence clustering excluded repertoires with fewer than 30,000 or more than 120,000 public chains, plus five with anomalous nucleotide sharing. TCRdb obtained this table from immuneACCESS and retained in-frame rearrangements with V and J assigned. These tables miss some clones; where compared with another copy, unresolved V genes account for less than half of the shortfall, and the remainder is unexplained. The DNA gave D and trimming, while V, J and clone size come from that table. Present in this sample are 180,000 or so clones, under 80% of which were seen just once. The top ten clonotypes cover 2% to 2.5% of the sample.

The cohort comprised 550 to 700 healthy bone marrow donors. Cohort members were all nominally healthy when sampled, although unrecorded immune exposures were likely present. The donor tested CMV seropositive, placing the donor among the approximately 290 seropositive members of the cohort. A peripheral blood sample was collected from each donor, and TCR beta sequencing was performed on peripheral blood mononuclear cells. Genomic DNA extraction from the blood cell samples was performed with the Qiagen DNeasy Blood Extraction Kit. This sample was included in a study of cytomegalovirus exposure and HLA in healthy donors (dated by TCRdb to the late 2010s). The study in broad terms: An earlier analysis of some 600 of the donors reported 276 Gb of sequence data and approximately 120 million unique TCR beta sequences obtained from around 170 million T cells. Roughly 300 gigabases of sequencing data and tens of millions of unique TCR sequences were included in an early release covering about 700 HLA-typed donors. Among the approximately 400 genotyped donors, 75% to 90% belonged to the genetic ancestry cluster associated with self-reported Caucasian donors. The aim of the study was to test whether cataloging public T cell receptors could identify signatures of past pathogen exposure. Using immunosequencing, the study profiled T cell repertoires from around 680 subjects and related those repertoires to cytomegalovirus serostatus. In addition to the first cohort of around 670 subjects, a separate validation cohort of 120 different subjects was used. To predict cytomegalovirus infection status, the study combined high-throughput TCR immunosequencing, statistical association of individual TCRs with disease status, and machine learning. To study patterns of TCR occurrence, a later analysis re-analyzed previously published TCR beta repertoires from 700 or so donors and added high-resolution HLA genotyping. Rather than drawing on any new phenotypic data, the later analysis identified candidate immune exposures from TCR beta sequences and the way those sequences occurred across donors. In an earlier analysis of 500 to 650 of the donors, high-throughput TCR beta sequencing was used to judge whether each TCR beta V gene segment behaved as functional or pseudogenic. Donor age, sex, ethnicity and CMV serostatus were collected together with the repertoire data. Genome-wide SNP genotypes for about 65% of the roughly 670 donors were used in a later genetic analysis, which treated that subset as a discovery cohort. Every repertoire in the discovery cohort had been generated on one and the same sequencing platform. Class I and class II HLA loci were covered by the typing at four-digit resolution. The number of typed donors differed by locus: about 629-640 for A, B, C, DRB1 and DQB1; 500 to 550 for DQA1; some 610 for DPA1; and about 470 for DPB1. Several DR-DQ haplotypes were treated as single units for association and clustering because of strong linkage in the cohort. On average, approximately 250,000 unique TCR beta nucleotide sequences were sequenced per donor among 398 genotyped donors of the cohort, with 15% to 20% of those sequences being non-productive. The research as a whole found: Because counts were too low, seventeen rarely observed V segments, including chromosome 9 orphons, were left out of the earlier analysis of 587 of the donors. Most TCR sequences were observed very rarely across donors, whereas some public TCRs were present in many individuals. When HLA alleles, especially DR and DQ, strongly co-occurred, attributing TCR associations to individual alleles was difficult. An association between a missense DCLRE1C variant and V-gene and J-gene trimming of TCR beta chains was found in a later genetic analysis and replicated in an independent cohort. A later analysis found that HLA-associated TCR beta chains were more clonally expanded and had lower generation probabilities than equally common non-associated chains. A further reported finding was that TCR beta sequences accurately predicted the HLA-A and HLA-B alleles for most subjects in the first cohort. In a later genetic analysis, fewer N-insertions in productive TCRs were reported among donors in an Asian-associated ancestry cluster than the roughly 700-donor mean. Because HLA typing was missing for some donors at each locus, association tests included only the typed subset. The classifier was reported to diagnose cytomegalovirus status with high specificity and sensitivity in both the original and validation cohorts. Because the 87-base-pair reads could not distinguish some IMGT-functional V segments, including TRBV6-2 and TRBV6-3, those segments were excluded. Three of the identified cytomegalovirus-associated TCR beta chains were confirmed in vitro to be specific for cytomegalovirus antigens. According to a later analysis, most CMV-associated TCR beta chains appeared to be HLA-restricted, and the HLA associations seemed to be driven largely by CMV exposure. Linkage disequilibrium might explain the correlated functional status among segregating V segments, but an unknown experimental factor could not be excluded. CMV serostatus was the only immune exposure information available for the cohort. The sequencing pipeline was judged likely to have produced a cluster of highly shared sequence variants as a technical artifact. In this cohort, only TCR beta chains were sequenced, and detectable features were limited by the absence of alpha or paired-chain data. In the study, some 160 TCR beta chains were listed as associated with cytomegalovirus. Several of the top co-occurrence clusters appeared to be linked to parvovirus B19, influenza, CMV and Epstein-Barr virus, according to a later analysis. A later analysis found that TCR association rates varied across HLA loci, with DRB1 alleles showing the most associated TCRs and HLA-C alleles the fewest. Presence/absence analyses assumed roughly uniform sequencing depth across donors, an assumption that may not hold. The authors suggested that the approach could potentially be extended to other disease states and immunological phenotypes. Specific HLA alleles were associated with 15,000 to 20,000 TCR beta sequences at a false discovery rate of 0.05 in a later analysis. An earlier analysis of approximately 600 of the donors showed that most TCR beta V segments appeared in productive rearrangements either about 87% or about 30% of the time, which broadly matched IMGT annotations.

The CDR3 contains 15 residues, cysteine and phenylalanine counted. The read is trimmed to its CDR3 DNA, 45 bases read in frame from base 1. CDR1 and CDR2 are drawn from the germline V gene: SGHRS, YFSETQ. Trimming takes 2 bases from V and 2 bases from J, and the germline ends sit 13 bases apart. The source is a woman aged 30 to 39 in good health and CMV-seropositive. The rearranged chain carries TRBV5-1 and TRBJ2-5; the D gene is possibly TRBD1, with 7 bases matching. Sequences were obtained from PBMCs. The sequence in DNA is TGCGCCAGCAGCTTAGGAGGGGGCAGTCAAGAGACCCAGTACTTC. Translated, it gives CASSLGGGSQETQYF.